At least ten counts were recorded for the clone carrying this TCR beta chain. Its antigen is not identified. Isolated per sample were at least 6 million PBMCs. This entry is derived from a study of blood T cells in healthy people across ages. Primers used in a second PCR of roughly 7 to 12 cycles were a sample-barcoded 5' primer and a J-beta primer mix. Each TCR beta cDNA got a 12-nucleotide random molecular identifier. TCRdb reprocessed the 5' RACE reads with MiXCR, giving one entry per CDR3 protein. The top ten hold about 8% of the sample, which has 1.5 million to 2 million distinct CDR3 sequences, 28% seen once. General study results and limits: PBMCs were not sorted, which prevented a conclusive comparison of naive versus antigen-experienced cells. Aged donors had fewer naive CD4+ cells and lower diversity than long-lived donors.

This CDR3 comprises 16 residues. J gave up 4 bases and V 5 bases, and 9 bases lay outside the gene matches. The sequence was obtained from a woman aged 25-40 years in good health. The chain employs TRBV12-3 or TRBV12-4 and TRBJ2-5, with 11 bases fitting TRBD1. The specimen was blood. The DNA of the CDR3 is TGTGCCAGCAGTGCGTACCGGGACAGGGGGGGAGAGACCCAGTACTTC. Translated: CASSAYRDRGGETQYF.